This T cell receptor (beta chain) was found in a study of T cells after yellow fever vaccination (dated by TCRdb to 2018 to 2020). About the study as a whole: The SMART-Seq v4 Ultra Low Input RNA kit was used to prepare libraries from fractions with low cell numbers. To follow T-cell clones before and after primary and booster YFV17D yellow fever vaccination, bulk TCR alpha and beta repertoires were sequenced over time. Two healthy male donors, one aged 18 to 30 and one aged 30 to 40 years, made up the cohort. Blood was drawn at multiple timepoints before and after primary and secondary immunization, with bulk PBMC replicates and cell subsets isolated. Study-level results and caveats: Only a couple of donors were included in the study, so the extent to which the findings can be generalized is limited. A small fraction of clonotypes appeared in both the CD4 and CD8 compartments, likely as a result of convergent recombination. Compared with the primary T-cell response, the secondary T-cell response was faster but weaker, reaching its peak on day 5 rather than on day 15. Most clones expanded after primary vaccination (around 96% of CD4 and roughly 91% of CD8) were re-detected after the booster, suggesting that broad memory maintenance occurred. Because abundant contaminating clonotypes from the bulk population could be contained in FACS-sorted repertoires, computational filtering was required.

For CDR1 and CDR2, the germline V gene (reference sequence) lists DFQATT and SNEGSKA. The germline ends are 11 bases apart after V is trimmed by 0 bases and J by 8 bases. The CDR3, cysteine through phenylalanine, is 13 amino acids long. Just the 39-base CDR3 DNA is kept, in frame starting at base 1. This clonotype was recorded at least ten times. Its recognized antigen is unknown. Base qualities are not at hand, and no much larger clone is one base apart. This specimen's treatment or condition label, per the study, means: live attenuated yellow fever vaccine strain. PBMCs were isolated from peripheral blood using a standard Ficoll-Paque protocol. Dynabeads CD4 and CD8 positive selection kits were used to isolate CD4 and CD8 T-cell fractions. TriZol was used to extract RNA from bulk PBMCs, from CD4 and CD8 fractions, and from dextramer-positive and dextramer-negative fractions. The reads were generated on an Illumina NovaSeq 6000. TCR cDNA was synthesized by 5'RACE template switching, through which a universal primer site and unique molecular identifiers were introduced. Priming of cDNA synthesis was performed from both the TCR alpha and TCR beta constant segments. Library amplification used two PCR steps, and the second PCR step added sample barcodes and sequencing adapters. Sequencing of libraries was done on Illumina HiSeq 2500 (2x100 bp) or NovaSeq (2x150 bp). In the original analysis: MIGEC was used to demultiplex reads and collapse the reads into UMI consensus sequences, and MiXCR was used for V(D)J alignment. Vaccine-responding clonotypes were defined with edgeR using replicate PBMC samples, requiring FDR below 0.01 and a log2 fold change above 5 up to day 15. Bulk clonotypes were assigned CD4 or CD8 identity according to which sequenced CD4 or CD8 repertoire held them at higher abundance. TCRdb applied fastp at Q25 and MiXCR to the public reads, then kept only in-frame beta chains. CDR3 protein duplicates are merged, each entry listing the most common genes and DNA. TCRdb's processing, not the authors' own work, is the source of the V and J calls. The sample has 300,000 or so distinct CDR3 sequences on record, about 10% of them singletons. The ten largest clones capture about 3% of the sample.

Material: CD4+ T cells sorted from PBMCs, obtained 5 days after the yellow fever booster vaccination. The TCR comes from a man aged 18 to 30 who received the YFV17D yellow fever vaccine. This chain joins TRBV20-1 to TRBJ1-3, and the D gene may be TRBD1, 5 bases matching. In nucleotide form, the sequence is TGCAGTGCTAGAGATTGGAGGGGAGACACCATATATTTT. Protein translation: CSARDWRGDTIYF.